This entry is about one TCR beta chain. Its matching antigen is unknown. Assay used: immunoSEQ multiplex PCR; TCRdb lists only in-frame clones, some missing. This sample carries tens of thousands of clones, about 79% of them seen once, and the ten largest clones take roughly 19%. The data are from a study of graft-versus-host responses after intestinal transplantation. Across the study: The whole recipient group had anti-thymocyte globulin induction followed by tacrolimus and steroids for around 3 years.

Whole-study results and caveats: In recipient marrow, GvH clones were found, and some appeared first in ileum or blood.

Trimming removed 3 bases from V and 2 bases from J; junction bases left unmatched: 2. Per germline, CDR1 MNHEY and CDR2 SMNVEV (reference sequence). There are 14 residues in the CDR3. This chain links TRBV27 with TRBJ2-3, with 7 positions matching TRBD2. This TCR was recovered from a human donor who received an intestinal transplant. Sequencing used unstimulated CD8+ T cells sorted from spleen or lymph node cells, obtained before intestinal transplant. The CDR3 spells CASSLREFTDTQYF. CDR3 nucleotides: TGTGCCAGCAGTTTGCGGGAGTTCACAGATACGCAGTATTTT.